This TCR beta chain comes out of a study of cytomegalovirus exposure and HLA in healthy donors. PCR primers comprised 60 Vbeta and 13 Jbeta primers. The table came from immunoSEQ multiplex PCR; TCRdb's copy has only in-frame clones and leaves some out. The repertoire has some 160,000 clones, more than 65% of them found once; the top ten carry more than 0.5%. This TCR came from a woman between 50 and 59 years old in good health and CMV-seronegative. Sample: PBMCs.

The CDR3 reads CASSPGGSYNEQFF. For the CDR3, the DNA is TGTGCCAGCAGCCCAGGGGGGTCCTACAATGAGCAGTTCTTC. V and J are TRBV14 and TRBJ2-1, with D tentatively TRBD1 (7 bases). V gave up 4 bases and J gave up 1 base, with 8 bases separating them. Germline V lookup: CDR1 SGHDN, CDR2 FVKESK. The CDR3 loop spans 14 amino acids.